The 20 T cell receptor beta chains below come from one sample, sequenced in a study of shared T cell receptors in the human thymus. Generated by immunoSEQ multiplex PCR, the TCRdb table keeps only in-frame clones and is missing some. The table records hundreds of thousands of clones, approximately 87% of them present only once. A further study also used this sample, focusing on human thymus T cells.

What was sequenced was thymocytes. The receptors stem from a boy in the first two years of life with a congenital heart defect.

This clone came up once. The chain joins TRBV28 to TRBJ2-2, with 8 bases fitting TRBD1. Germline CDR1 is MDHEN and CDR2 is SYDVKM. The CDR3 is 14 amino acids. V lost 4 bases to trimming and J lost 3 bases; unmatched junction nucleotides: 1. Here the CDR3 DNA reads TGTGCCAGCAGTTCGGACAGGGACACCGGGGAGCTGTTTTTT. Its translation: CASSSDRDTGELFF.

The gene calls are TRBV7-8 and TRBJ2-3; 9 bases map to TRBD2. The V gene end was trimmed by 1 base and the J gene end by 6 bases; junction bases not matched to a gene: 5. The CDR3 has 15 residues. In germline, CDR1 is SGHVS, CDR2 FQNEAQ. The chain's CDR3 is CASSLDLAGSDTQYF. DNA of the CDR3: TGTGCCAGCAGCTTAGACCTAGCGGGGTCGGATACGCAGTATTTT.

Only a few counts were recorded for this clone. This rearrangement joins TRBV6-1 to TRBJ2-1, with TRBD2 identical over 9 bases. The CDR3 is 19 amino acids. From germline, CDR1 is MNHNS and CDR2 SASEGT. Trimming at V came to 1 base and at J to 1 base, leaving 11 bases not matched to a gene. This chain's CDR3 is CASSEGAAGGPHSYNEQFF. In nucleotides, the CDR3 is TGTGCCAGCAGTGAAGGAGCGGCGGGAGGGCCTCATTCCTACAATGAGCAGTTCTTC.

This chain uses TRBV25-1 with TRBJ2-7, with 8 positions matching TRBD1. This CDR3 region has 11 residues. Germline V gene data show CDR1 as MGHDK and CDR2 as SYGVNS. Unmatched junction bases numbered 3, after V lost 10 bases and J lost 4 bases. The CDR3 DNA is TGTGCCACCCAGGGGGCATACGAGCAGTACTTC. Translating gives CATQGAYEQYF.

The V call is TRBV6-5, the J call TRBJ2-2; 8 bases are a match to TRBD1. Germline V lookup: CDR1 MNHEY, CDR2 SVGAGI. V shed 6 bases, J shed 2 bases, and the junction held 5 bases outside the gene matches. CDR3 length: 15 amino acids. CDR3 sequence: CASSPGQDNTGELFF. CDR3 nucleotide sequence: TGTGCCAGCAGCCCGGGACAGGACAACACCGGGGAGCTGTTTTTT.

The chain combines TRBV6-5 with TRBJ1-4; 9 bases line up with TRBD1. V trimming: 7 bases; J trimming: 7 bases; junction bases outside the gene matches: 10. The germline gives CDR1 MNHEY, CDR2 SVGAGI. The CDR3 is 15 amino acids. The CDR3 bases are TGTGCCAGCAAGTTCGCCGGGACAGGGCTTGAAAAACTGTTTTTT. It encodes CASKFAGTGLEKLFF.

This chain links TRBV6-1 with TRBJ2-3, with no clear D. The CDR3 is 15 amino acids. CDR1 and CDR2 (germline): MNHNS, SASEGT. V was shortened by 4 bases and J by 2 bases, with 13 bases between the two germline ends. CDR3 nucleotide sequence: TGTGCCAGCAGTGCCCCCAGACACCACACAGATACGCAGTATTTT. It specifies CASSAPRHHTDTQYF.

V usage is TRBV21-1 and J usage is TRBJ2-7; whether TRBD1, the table's D call, matches the DNA was not checked. TRBV21-1 counts as a pseudogene. The CDR3 has 16 amino acids. The CDR3 region has the DNA TGTGCCAGCAGCAAAAGTTCAGGGCAGGTCTCTTACGAGCAGTACTTC. Translation: CASSKSSGQVSYEQYF.

This chain uses TRBV27 with TRBJ2-5; D uncertain. Germline CDR1 is MNHEY and CDR2 is SMNVEV (reference sequence). Trimming shortened V by 5 bases and J by 0 bases, and 7 bases separated the two germline ends. The CDR3 loop spans 13 amino acids. The CDR3 DNA sequence: TGTGCCAGCAGTCGCAGGTACCAAGAGACCCAGTACTTC. It translates to CASSRRYQETQYF.

The chain joins TRBV29-1 to TRBJ2-7; 11 bases match TRBD1. The junction had 10 bases not matched to a gene; V was cut back by 6 bases and J by 6 bases. Germline lookup yields CDR1 SQVTM and CDR2 ANQGSEA. The CDR3 contains 14 residues. DNA of the CDR3: TGCAGCGTGGACGGACAGGGGGCGTTGTCCGAGCAGTACTTC. It specifies CSVDGQGALSEQYF.

The rearrangement uses TRBV9 and TRBJ2-7, with D perhaps matching TRBD1 (7 bases). Germline V gives CDR1 SGDLS, CDR2 YYNGEE. V lost 0 bases to trimming and J lost 4 bases, with 14 bases between them. The CDR3 has 15 amino acids. The CDR3 region is CASSVGRDRMYEQYF. CDR3 bases: TGTGCCAGCAGCGTAGGGCGGGACAGAATGTACGAGCAGTACTTC.

The chain joins TRBV18 to TRBJ2-7; 7 positions match TRBD1. The CDR3 has 14 amino acids. Unmatched junction bases numbered 4, after V lost 4 bases and J lost 1 base. Germline-derived CDR1 and CDR2 are KGHSH and LQKENI. The CDR3, as DNA: TGTGCCAGCTCACTTTCGGGACAGTCCTACGAGCAGTACTTC. This gives the protein CASSLSGQSYEQYF.

This sequence joins TRBV7-2 and TRBJ2-7; 10 bases are shared with TRBD2. The germline V gene encodes CDR1 SGHTA and CDR2 FQGNSA. V was clipped by 5 bases and J by 2 bases; unmatched bases: 3. This CDR3 comprises 14 residues. CDR3 coding DNA: TGTGCCAGCAGCGCGACTAGCGGGCCCTACGAGCAGTACTTC. Its translation is CASSATSGPYEQYF. The full variable domain, completed using reference TRBV7-2 and TRBJ2-7, is GAGVSQSPSNKVTEKGKDVELRCDPISGHTALYWYRQSLGQGLEFLIYFQGNSAPDKSGLPSDRFSAERTGGSVSTLTIQRTQQEDSAVYLCASSATSGPYEQYFGPGTRLTVT.

J is TRBJ2-5 and V is TRBV6-5; tentatively, D is TRBD2 (5 bases). CDR3 length equals 14 residues. Trimming removed 5 bases at V and 5 bases at J, with 15 bases between. CDR1 is MNHEY, CDR2 SVGAGI, per germline. CDR3 DNA sequence: TGTGCCAGCAGTGGTTCCGTAGAGGGTGAGACCCAGTACTTC. It translates to CASSGSVEGETQYF.

This clone was counted a single time. The rearrangement links TRBV5-1 to TRBJ2-3; 7 positions match TRBD2. Germline-derived CDR1 and CDR2 are SGHRS and YFSETQ. The CDR3 runs to 15 residues. Unmatched junction bases numbered 5, after V lost 3 bases and J lost 1 base. CDR3 loop: CASSWGGAGTDTQYF. The CDR3 coding sequence is TGCGCCAGCAGCTGGGGAGGGGCCGGCACAGATACGCAGTATTTT.

This rearrangement joins TRBV28 to TRBJ1-2, with TRBD1 matching 11 bases. V shed 7 bases and J 4 bases; nucleotides not matched to a gene: 17. CDR3 length: 18 amino acids. Looked up from germline, CDR1 is MDHEN and CDR2 is SYDVKM. The CDR3 loop is CASNPAGTGGLTSYGYTF. The CDR3 DNA is TGTGCCAGCAATCCCGCGGGGACAGGGGGATTAACGAGCTATGGCTACACCTTC.

This clone has just one count. The genes are TRBV12-5 and TRBJ2-3; TRBD2 agrees at 12 bases. V lost 1 base and J lost 2; bases outside the gene matches: 4. Germline V lookup: CDR1 LGHNT, CDR2 FRNRAP. The CDR3 length is 17 residues. In nucleotides, the CDR3 is TGTGCTAGTGGTTTGGGTGGGACTAGCGGGCTCACAGATACGCAGTATTTT. It yields the protein CASGLGGTSGLTDTQYF.

Comments on this clone: Other DNA sequences in the same sample also yield this CDR3. The chain employs TRBV27 and TRBJ1-1; D is undetermined. Germline V gene data show CDR1 as MNHEY and CDR2 as SMNVEV (reference sequence). The germline V and J ends were trimmed by 1 base and 0 bases, with 6 bases remaining between them. CDR3 length: 14 amino acids. The CDR3 DNA reads TGTGCCAGCAGTTTATTGGGCATGAACACTGAAGCTTTCTTT. Translating it yields CASSLLGMNTEAFF.

The gene calls are TRBV5-1 and TRBJ2-7; D perhaps matches TRBD1 (6 bases). The length of the CDR3 is 17 residues. Trimming pared 0 bases from V and 2 bases from J, leaving 18 bases between. The germline CDR1 and CDR2 sequences are SGHRS and YFSETQ. CDR3 DNA: TGCGCCAGCAGCTTGGTGGCCGACAGGCCGTGCCCCTACGAGCAGTACTTC. This translates into CASSLVADRPCPYEQYF.

The rearrangement uses TRBV11-2 and TRBJ2-2, with a weak D call TRBD1 (6 bases). Trimming cost V 4 bases and J 10 bases, with 10 bases left between them. Germline lookup yields CDR1 SGHAT and CDR2 FQNNGV. The CDR3 is made up of 12 amino acids. The CDR3 loop is CASSSGHEELFF. The CDR3 DNA follows: TGTGCCAGCAGCTCGGGACACGAGGAGCTGTTTTTT. Full variable domain (remainder filled in from reference TRBV11-2 and TRBJ2-2): EAGVAQSPRYKIIEKRQSVAFWCNPISGHATLYWYQQILGQGPKLLIQFQNNGVVDDSQLPKDRFSAERLKGVDSTLKIQPAKLEDSAVYLCASSSGHEELFFGEGSRLTVL.